Reported below is one T cell receptor (beta chain). Its cognate antigen has yet to be identified. Base qualities are not at hand, and no much larger clone is one base apart. Reading the germline V gene gives CDR1 SGHTA and CDR2 FQGNSA. V is trimmed back by 5 bases and J by 11 bases, and the junction contains 6 bases that no gene match accounts for. The cysteine opens and the phenylalanine closes a CDR3 of 13 amino acids. The entry retains the CDR3 DNA only, 39 bases that are in frame from base 1. This entry comes from a study of vaccination effects on CD4 cells after COVID-19 (dated by TCRdb to the early 2020s). Regarding the research as a whole: Across the study, the median time from the second dose to post-vaccine sampling was 72 days (range 14 to 241). SARS-CoV-2 spike-specific CD4+ TCR repertoires from before and after mRNA vaccination were compared in COVID-19 convalescent patients and in infection-naive vaccine recipients. Altogether, around 11 COVID-19 convalescent patients and a few SARS-CoV-2-naive healthy vaccine recipients made up the full study. Cultures from other donors in the study were sequenced using the Oncomine TCR Beta short-read assay on an Illumina iSeq 100. Findings and caveats that apply to the study as a whole: Only a small number of convalescent patients were included, and no early post-infection timepoints were available, which limited the study. Marked clonal contraction was observed in both infection-induced and vaccine-induced clones at late post-vaccination timepoints, consistent with waning T cell responses. Among healthy vaccine recipients, nearly all vaccine-induced clones were SARS-CoV-2 mono-reactive, and only 1 of 255 was cross-reactive with common cold coronaviruses.

To identify antigen-specific CD4+ T cell clonotypes by their expansion, the ViraFEST assay first stimulated PBMC with viral peptide pools and then applied TCR sequencing. After roughly 11 days of culture, CD4+ T cells were isolated with the EasySep CD4+ T cell isolation kit. Each participant received two doses of an mRNA SARS-CoV-2 vaccine, either BNT162b2 or mRNA-1273. None of the healthy vaccine recipients had a prior SARS-CoV-2 infection, which was confirmed by nucleocapsid antibody tests that came back negative both before and after vaccination. About 2.1 million PBMC per well were cultured with around 9.8 ug/ml peptides in IMDM containing roughly 5% human AB serum, about 9.7 IU/ml IL-2 and gentamicin. On days 3 and 7, half of the culture medium was replaced with fresh IL-2-containing medium. Each peptide stimulation condition was cultured in triplicate wells unless otherwise noted. PBMC were separated from whole blood using Ficoll-Paque Plus gradient centrifugation and were then either cryopreserved at -140C or used fresh. The spike proteins of SARS-CoV-2 and of the common cold coronaviruses HCoV-NL63, HCoV-OC43 and HCoV-229E were spanned by overlapping peptide pools. The QIAamp micro DNA kit was used to extract genomic DNA from the cultured CD4+ T cells.

Libraries were constructed by the immunoSEQ multiplex PCR assay. DNA from the cultured and isolated CD4+ T cells underwent TCR beta CDR3 sequencing. In the source study's methods: Non-productive TCR sequences were removed and reads were trimmed to the CDR3 region, keeping CDR3s of at least 7 amino acids. Antigen-specific clonotypes were identified using the MANAFEST web app by comparison of expansion in peptide wells against reference cultures. To count as positive, a clone had to show expansion at FDR<0.05 compared with the reference and with all other wells, an odds ratio above 5, and a frequency above 0.1% in two replicate wells. A clonotype was called cross-reactive if it was significantly expanded both in SARS-CoV-2 spike wells and in at least one common cold coronavirus spike condition. CDR3 similarity was assessed by Levenshtein distance with the stringdist R package, and unrooted trees were built with ape in R 3.6.1. TCRdb re-hosts the immuneACCESS table, in-frame sequences only. Its copies lack some clones; in the studies checked, an unresolved V gene accounts for under half of them, and the cause for the rest is not known. V and J calls and clone size are those listed in that table; D and trimming were worked out from the DNA. This sample gives 30,000 to 40,000 clones in total; roughly 79% of them show up just once. The ten largest clones take up just under 2% of the sample.

The chain links TRBV7-2 with TRBJ1-6; 7 nucleotides in the junction match TRBD1. This receptor was identified in a human donor who received a COVID-19 vaccine. Some clones in this sample may be carry-over from other donors' samples. The sample was CD4+ T cells from PBMCs cultured with HCoV-NL63 spike peptides, taken after COVID-19 vaccination. The cell subset or site label, read with the paper, signifies: HCoV-NL63 spike overlapping peptide pool stimulation. This receptor has the CDR3 CASSDSTGPPLHF. The DNA is as follows: TGTGCCAGCAGCGATTCGACAGGGCCACCCCTCCACTTT.